Given below is one T cell receptor (beta chain) in context. The sample originates from a study of blood T cell repertoires in COVID-19. Background on the study: Nucleic acid was either cDNA or gDNA, and it came from T cells, B-cell-depleted T cells, or PBMCs.

Profiling relied on immunoSEQ multiplex PCR, and the TCRdb table lists in-frame clones only, not all of them. Of approximately 220,000 clones in the sample, less than 90% were seen once. Residents of about two dozen US areas, aged about 18 to 95 years, made up the participants. Clinical history reported by participants formed the basis on which cohorts were assigned. For recovered donors of Cohort 3, there were two negative PCRs, clearance, or symptom resolution. The sequencing sample was made of PBMCs or T cells enriched from blood (not recorded which). The TCR comes from a woman between 40 and 50 years old who had recovered from COVID-19.

CDR3 region: CAWTRGLTSYEQYF. The CDR3 region has the DNA TGTGCCTGGACCAGGGGGCTTACATCCTACGAGCAGTACTTC. This chain connects TRBV30 to TRBJ2-7, with 8 bases matching TRBD1. CDR1 is GTSNPN and CDR2 is SVGIG in the germline V gene (reference sequence). The CDR3 runs 14 residues. Trimming removed 4 bases from V and 1 base from J; junction bases left unmatched: 6.